A selection of T cell receptor beta chains follows, all from one sample in a study of T cells in narcolepsy. The assay was immunoSEQ multiplex PCR, and TCRdb's table has in-frame clones only and misses some. The table shows about 30,000 clones, with roughly 87% occurring only once. Input material: CD45RA- memory CD4+ T cells from PBMCs. The receptors come from a human donor with narcolepsy. Each CDR3 is given with its conserved first and last residue. The D gene is left open where the match is weak. Clone size appears in some rows only: once, few, many, or a class for an expanded clone.

J gene,D gene,clone size,V gene,CDR3 DNA,CDR3 protein
TRBJ1-6,NA,NA,TRBV7-2,TGTGCCAGCAGCTTAGCCCAAGTTTTTGGGGTTGGAAATTCACCCCTCCACTTT,CASSLAQVFGVGNSPLHF
TRBJ2-1,NA,NA,TRBV9,TGTGCCAGCAGCGTAGGAGGGGATCTATTTCATGAGCAGTTCTTC,CASSVGGDLFHEQFF
TRBJ1-1,NA,NA,TRBV10-3,TGTGCCATCAGTGAGACAGGGAAGGGCACTGAAGCTTTCTTT,CAISETGKGTEAFF
TRBJ1-5,NA,NA,TRBV4-3,TGCGCCAGCAGCCCAGGACAGTATAGCAATCAGCCCCAGCATTTT,CASSPGQYSNQPQHF
TRBJ2-2,NA,NA,TRBV5-8,TGTGCCAGCAGCTTGACAGTGCACGGGGAGCTGTTTTTT,CASSLTVHGELFF
TRBJ1-5,NA,NA,TRBV13,TGTGCCAGCAGCTTTGAACAGGGCTATCAGCCCCAGCATTTT,CASSFEQGYQPQHF
TRBJ2-2,NA,few,TRBV6-1,TGTGCCAGCAGCGCCGGGACACCGAACACCGGGGAGCTGTTTTTT,CASSAGTPNTGELFF
TRBJ2-7,NA,once,TRBV7-9,TGTGCCAGCAGCCGACAGTCCTACGAGCAGTACTTC,CASSRQSYEQYF
TRBJ1-3,NA,NA,TRBV11-2,TGTGCCAGCAGCTTAGCTTTCCGAAACACCATATATTTT,CASSLAFRNTIYF
TRBJ2-4,TRBD2,NA,TRBV5-4,TGTGCCAGCACCGTGGGACTAGCGGGGGCCAGGGACATTCAGTACTTC,CASTVGLAGARDIQYF